This entry lists 10 T cell receptor beta chains sequenced from one sample in a study of blood T cell repertoires in COVID-19. The data were produced by immunoSEQ multiplex PCR, yet TCRdb's version contains in-frame clones alone and is incomplete. The table records 200,000 to 250,000 clones, 70% to 90% of them present only once. The sample comprised peripheral blood. These receptors all come from a woman younger than 35 who had recovered from COVID-19.

J is TRBJ2-2 and V is TRBV19; the match to TRBD1 covers 8 bases. CDR1 LNHDA and CDR2 SQIVND come from the germline V gene (reference sequence). V dropped 0 bases and J dropped 4; count of bases not matched to a gene: 1. The CDR3 is 15 amino acids. CDR3 residues: CASSIEGTGTGELFF. Here the CDR3 DNA reads TGTGCCAGTAGTATAGAAGGGACAGGCACCGGGGAGCTGTTTTTT.

This clone has a single count. This chain uses TRBV7-6 with TRBJ2-1; TRBD1 matches at 9 bases. The V and J ends lost 2 bases and 5 bases, in that order; junction bases with no gene match: 16. The CDR3 spans 19 residues. Per the germline V gene, CDR1 is SGHVS and CDR2 is FNYEAQ. The CDR3 spells CASSLRRFGGQGVNNEQFF. CDR3 nucleotide sequence: TGTGCCAGCAGCTTAAGAAGATTTGGGGGACAGGGCGTCAACAATGAGCAGTTCTTC.

The chain has TRBV19 and TRBJ2-1; the D gene is possibly TRBD2 (5 bases). CDR3 length equals 15 residues. Trimming took 6 bases from V and 0 from J, leaving 12 bases between them. Germline V gives CDR1 LNHDA, CDR2 SQIVND (reference sequence). CDR3 bases: TGTGCCAGTAGCCCCCCCGGGGTCTCCTACAATGAGCAGTTCTTC. Translating gives CASSPPGVSYNEQFF.

The rearrangement joins TRBV6-5 to TRBJ1-2; D is uncertain. V gave up 0 bases and J gave up 0 bases, with 11 bases separating them. Germline V lookup: CDR1 MNHEY, CDR2 SVGAGI. The CDR3 consists of 16 residues. The CDR3 reads CASSYSRLSPNYGYTF. CDR3 sequence (DNA): TGTGCCAGCAGTTACTCGCGGCTAAGTCCTAACTATGGCTACACCTTC.

In this sample, this clone turned up once. This chain's CDR3 is CASSGSTATYEQYF. In DNA form, the CDR3 reads TGCGCCAGCAGCGGATCGACAGCCACCTACGAGCAGTACTTC. This chain connects TRBV5-1 to TRBJ2-7; maybe TRBD1 (5 bases). With 4 bases removed from V and 2 bases from J, the gap between germline ends came to 13 bases. Germline loops: CDR1 SGHRS, CDR2 YFSETQ. The CDR3 loop spans 14 amino acids.

The gene calls are TRBV29-1 and TRBJ2-1, with 16 bases matching TRBD2. The CDR3 runs to 15 residues. Germline V gene data show CDR1 as SQVTM and CDR2 as ANQGSEA. The junction had 8 bases not matched to a gene; V was cut back by 3 bases and J by 12 bases. The CDR3 protein is CSVDSGLAGGGGQFF. CDR3 in DNA: TGCAGCGTTGACTCGGGACTAGCGGGAGGGGGCGGGCAGTTCTTC.

The chain has TRBV6-2 or TRBV6-3 and TRBJ1-1; the D gene is possibly TRBD1 (6 bases). With 0 bases removed from V and 3 bases from J, the gap between germline ends came to 14 bases. CDR3 length: 16 residues. The germline CDR1 and CDR2 sequences are MNHEY and SVGEGT. The CDR3 here is CASSYSAGAVDTEAFF. The CDR3 DNA reads as TGTGCCAGCAGTTACTCGGCAGGGGCGGTGGACACTGAAGCTTTCTTT.

The genes are TRBV18 and TRBJ1-2, with D hard to call. The CDR3 spans 15 residues. Germline V gene sequence: CDR1 KGHSH, CDR2 LQKENI. The ends were cut back, 0 bases at V and 4 bases at J, with 12 bases in the middle. The CDR3 DNA reads TGTGCCAGCTCACCACCCGTGGGCCGTATCTATGGCTACACCTTC. It encodes CASSPPVGRIYGYTF.

The V gene is TRBV12-2, the J gene TRBJ2-7; TRBD1 is the table's D call and was not checked against the DNA. TRBV12-2 is noted as a pseudogene. The CDR3 loop spans 16 amino acids. The CDR3 spells CASRLIQRWANYEQYF. The CDR3 DNA reads TGTGCAAGTCGCTTAATCCAAAGGTGGGCCAACTACGAGCAGTACTTC.

To note about this clone: The missing conserved phenylalanine or tryptophan at the end of this CDR3 makes a read error likely. No DNA is shown, since the ends of the CDR3 on it are uncertain; the CDR3 is the one TCRdb lists. This chain links TRBV19 with TRBJ1-2; TRBD1 was called by the table and not checked on the DNA. The CDR3 spans 15 amino acids, including both terminal residues. Germline V gene data show CDR1 as LNHDA and CDR2 as SQIVND (reference sequence). The CDR3 spells CASSIDLTKQGGVSI.